These 28 T cell receptor beta chains originate from one sample sequenced in a study of regulatory T cells in long-lasting Graves disease. The sample's time point: persistent/refractory GD, antithyroid drugs over 5 years with positive TRAb. Making the TCR library involved RNA that had been extracted from PBMCs. With iRepertoire HTBI primers and Arm-PCR of CDR3 regions, TCR beta libraries were built. In TCRdb, the multiplex PCR reads were re-called with MiXCR into one record per CDR3 protein. Found here are some 330,000 distinct CDR3 sequences, 23% of them singletons; the top ten hold about 29%. The input for sequencing was peripheral blood mononuclear cells (PBMCs), taken when the disease was refractory, from a patient treated with antithyroid drugs. The receptors were sampled from a woman aged 35 to 49 with Graves disease.

The CDR3 nucleotides are TGTGCCAGCAGCCTCTCGGGGGGAGACTACGAGCAGTACTTC. This codes for CASSLSGGDYEQYF. This sequence joins TRBV7-9 and TRBJ2-7; TRBD2 matches at 7 bases. The CDR3 covers 14 residues. Germline-derived CDR1 and CDR2 are SEHNR and FQNEAQ (reference sequence). Losses at the gene ends were 5 bases for V and 3 bases for J; bases not matched to a gene: 7. Drawing the rest from reference TRBV7-9 and TRBJ2-7, the complete variable domain is DTGVSQNPRHKITKRGQNVTFRCDPISEHNRLYWYRQTLGQGPEFLTYFQNEAQLEKSRLLSDRFSAERPKGSFSTLEIQRTEQGDSAMYLCASSLSGGDYEQYFGPGTRLTVT.

This clonotype has ten or more counts. The CDR3 reads CASCVRGISNQPQHF. DNA of the CDR3: TGTGCCAGCTGCGTAAGGGGAATTAGCAATCAGCCCCAGCATTTT. The J gene is TRBJ1-5, the V gene TRBV6-1, with D possibly TRBD1 on 5 matching bases. The germline V gene encodes CDR1 MNHNS and CDR2 SASEGT. Trimming took 8 bases from V and 0 from J, leaving 14 bases between them. The CDR3 runs to 15 residues.

This sequence joins TRBV7-2 and TRBJ2-3, with TRBD1 as a possible D gene (6 bases). The CDR3 consists of 13 residues. V was pared by 8 bases and J by 5 bases, with 14 bases between. The V gene's germline CDR1 is SGHTA and CDR2 FQGNSA. CDR3 region: CASLTGNGDTQYF. The CDR3 DNA follows: TGTGCCAGCCTAACAGGGAATGGAGATACGCAGTATTTT.

The rearrangement uses TRBV12-3 or TRBV12-4 and TRBJ1-1; 8 bases align to TRBD1. The CDR3 is 14 residues long. V lost 6 bases to trimming and J lost 6 bases; unmatched junction nucleotides: 9. The CDR3 coding sequence is TGTGCCAGCAGCCTTTGGACAGGGTCCCCTGAAGCTTTCTTT. Residues: CASSLWTGSPEAFF.

The chain is built from TRBV18 and TRBJ1-1, with a weak D call TRBD1 (6 bases). There are 11 residues in the CDR3. Germline V gene sequence: CDR1 KGHSH, CDR2 LQKENI. V lost 6 bases to trimming and J lost 7 bases, with 9 bases between them. CDR3 amino acids: CASSYRDEAFF. Here the CDR3 DNA reads TGTGCCAGCTCCTACAGGGATGAAGCTTTCTTT. Full variable domain (missing parts from reference TRBV18 and TRBJ1-1): NAGVMQNPRHLVRRRGQEARLRCSPMKGHSHVYWYRQLPEEGLKFMVYLQKENIIDESGMPKERFSAEFPKEGPSILRIQQVVRGDSAAYFCASSYRDEAFFGQGTRLTVV.

This clonotype was counted at least ten times. The chain couples TRBV28 to TRBJ2-7; a possible D gene is TRBD2 (6 bases). V was clipped by 5 bases and J by 4 bases, with 18 bases between them. The CDR3 is 15 amino acids. The germline gives CDR1 MDHEN, CDR2 SYDVKM. CDR3 bases: TGTGCCAGCAGTCACCAACTAGCCGCGGTGTACGAGCAGTACTTC. Protein: CASSHQLAAVYEQYF.

This clonotype was observed a few times. The chain joins TRBV28 to TRBJ2-7, with 10 bases fitting TRBD2. V lost 3 bases and J lost 4; bases outside the gene matches: 15. Germline CDR1 and CDR2: MDHEN and SYDVKM. The CDR3 runs 18 residues. CDR3 sequence (DNA): TGTGCCAGCAGTTTGTCGGCTAGCGGGAGATCTGTGTGGTACGAGCAGTACTTC. As protein: CASSLSASGRSVWYEQYF.

This clonotype has a count of ten or more. CDR3: CASSVYRPPGETQYF. In DNA, the CDR3 is TGTGCCAGCAGCGTCTACAGGCCCCCAGGGGAGACCCAGTACTTC. This chain links TRBV11-2 with TRBJ2-5; TRBD1 is a possible D gene (5 bases). The CDR3 consists of 15 residues. CDR1 and CDR2 from the germline V gene are SGHAT and FQNNGV. V was clipped by 5 bases and J by 5 bases, with 18 bases between them.

This clonotype appeared many times. The V gene is TRBV11-2, the J gene TRBJ2-7; 10 bases fit TRBD2. From germline, CDR1 is SGHAT and CDR2 FQNNGV. This CDR3 is 15 amino acids long. Unmatched junction bases numbered 7, after V lost 4 bases and J lost 4 bases. For the CDR3, the DNA is TGTGCCAGCAGCTCTCTAGCGGGAGAAAAGTACGAGCAGTACTTC. Residues: CASSSLAGEKYEQYF.

V usage is TRBV11-2 and J usage is TRBJ2-1; possible D gene TRBD2, 7 bases. V was trimmed by 5 bases and J by 9 bases, leaving 14 bases between them. This CDR3 has 13 amino acids. The V gene's germline CDR1 is SGHAT and CDR2 FQNNGV. CDR3 DNA: TGTGCCAGCAGCCGAAACAGGGAGGGTGAGCAGTTCTTC. Its translation is CASSRNREGEQFF.

This clonotype was recorded only once. This sequence joins TRBV15 and TRBJ2-4; D remains unclear. Trimming pared 1 base from V and 3 bases from J, leaving 10 bases between. The CDR3 contains 15 residues. From germline, CDR1 is LNHNV and CDR2 YYDKDF (reference sequence). Written as DNA, the CDR3 is TGTGCCACCAGCAGAGGTCACACCTTCAAAAACATTCAGTACTTC. It yields the protein CATSRGHTFKNIQYF. Full variable domain (outside the CDR3, taken from reference TRBV15 and TRBJ2-4): DAMVIQNPRYQVTQFGKPVTLSCSQTLNHNVMYWYQQKSSQAPKLLFHYYDKDFNNEADTPDNFQSRRPNTSFCFLDIRSPGLGDTAMYLCATSRGHTFKNIQYFGAGTRLSVL.

There are many counts of this clonotype. V gene TRBV28 combines with J gene TRBJ2-7, with 11 bases lining up with TRBD2. The V segment lost 7 bases and the J segment 3 bases; nucleotides outside the gene matches: 17. The V gene's germline CDR1 is MDHEN and CDR2 SYDVKM. The CDR3 consists of 18 residues. CDR3 residues: CASTVTSGSSRWGYEQYF. Written as DNA, the CDR3 is TGTGCCAGCACCGTAACTAGCGGGAGTTCCCGGTGGGGCTACGAGCAGTACTTC.

This clonotype appeared many times. Here the CDR3 reads CASSSPGVATEAFF. CDR3 nucleotides: TGTGCCAGCAGCTCCCCAGGAGTTGCGACTGAAGCTTTCTTT. The chain couples TRBV11-2 to TRBJ1-1; the D is unclear. The V gene's germline CDR1 is SGHAT and CDR2 FQNNGV. There are 14 residues in the CDR3. The V end lost 4 bases, the J end lost 5 bases, and 14 bases lay between the germline ends.

This clonotype was seen many times. The V and J genes are TRBV20-1 and TRBJ2-7, with D maybe TRBD1 (7 bases). Germline V gives CDR1 DFQATT, CDR2 SNEGSKA (reference sequence). The germline V and J ends were trimmed by 6 bases and 2 bases, with 14 bases remaining between them. CDR3 length: 13 residues. For the CDR3, the DNA is TGCAGTGCCCACCGGGGGACAGCCTACGAGCAGTACTTC. This sequence encodes CSAHRGTAYEQYF.

There are many counts of this clonotype. The V and J genes are TRBV20-1 and TRBJ2-7; 13 bases align to TRBD2. This CDR3 has 16 amino acids. Per the germline V gene, CDR1 is DFQATT and CDR2 is SNEGSKA (reference sequence). With V trimmed by 6 bases and J by 7 bases, 15 bases remained unmatched. DNA of the CDR3: TGCAGTGCCCCGGAGGGCCGACTAGCGGGAGGCGGGGAGCAGTACTTC. Its protein product is CSAPEGRLAGGGEQYF.

This clonotype was counted between two and nine times. The CDR3 nucleotides read TGTGCCAGCAGCCCGCGGGACAGGGTTCAAGAGACCCAGTACTTC. It specifies CASSPRDRVQETQYF. The V and J genes are TRBV7-9 and TRBJ2-5, with TRBD1 matching 9 bases. J gave up 2 bases and V 5 bases, and 6 bases lay outside the gene matches. This CDR3 is built from 15 residues. Germline assignment: CDR1 SEHNR and CDR2 FQNEAQ (reference sequence).

At least ten counts were recorded for this clonotype. The rearrangement joins TRBV28 to TRBJ1-5; weak D call: TRBD1 (6 bases). V lost 3 bases and J 6 bases, leaving 12 bases between the germline ends. The germline V gene encodes CDR1 MDHEN and CDR2 SYDVKM. This CDR3 comprises 14 residues. DNA of the CDR3: TGTGCCAGCAGTTTTACAGGGATGGGTCAGCCCCAGCATTTT. It is translated as CASSFTGMGQPQHF. Full variable domain (remainder filled in from reference TRBV28 and TRBJ1-5): DVKVTQSSRYLVKRTGEKVFLECVQDMDHENMFWYRQDPGLGLRLIYFSYDVKMKEKGDIPEGYSVSREKKERFSLILESASTNQTSMYLCASSFTGMGQPQHFGDGTRLSIL.

This clonotype was picked up many times. The chain joins TRBV20-1 to TRBJ2-7, with D perhaps matching TRBD1 (5 bases). Trimming took 3 bases from V and 5 from J, leaving 17 bases between them. The CDR3 covers 14 residues. Germline V gene data show CDR1 as DFQATT and CDR2 as SNEGSKA (reference sequence). The CDR3 bases are TGCAGTGCTAGGCGCTTCGACAGTAGCAACGAGCAGTACTTC. It codes for CSARRFDSSNEQYF.

The chain has TRBV7-9 and TRBJ2-3; 9 nucleotides match TRBD2. The CDR3 covers 18 residues. Germline V gene data show CDR1 as SEHNR and CDR2 as FQNEAQ (reference sequence). J lost 6 bases, V lost 5 bases, and 18 bases had no gene match. The CDR3 bases are TGTGCCAGCAGCCCCCGGGCGGGGAGGCTAGCGGGATCGGATACGCAGTATTTT. It yields the protein CASSPRAGRLAGSDTQYF.

The chain is built from TRBV30 and TRBJ2-7, with a possible D match to TRBD1 (6 bases). V lost 3 bases and J lost 1, with 13 bases in between. CDR3 length: 14 amino acids. CDR1 is GTSNPN and CDR2 is SVGIG in the germline V gene (reference sequence). This CDR3 reads CAWSRGPLSYEQYF. The CDR3 bases are TGTGCCTGGAGCAGGGGTCCACTTTCCTACGAGCAGTACTTC.

The rearrangement links TRBV5-1 to TRBJ2-3, with a tentative D call TRBD2 (6 bases). Trimming stripped 4 bases from V and 6 bases from J, with 15 bases between. The CDR3 runs to 14 residues. Germline loops: CDR1 SGHRS, CDR2 YFSETQ. CDR3: CASSGGGVRDTQYF. Written as DNA, the CDR3 is TGCGCCAGCAGCGGTGGCGGGGTCAGGGATACGCAGTATTTT.

This clonotype was recorded many times. The chain carries TRBV28 and TRBJ1-4; no definite D call. Germline CDR1 MDHEN, CDR2 SYDVKM. The CDR3 runs to 15 residues. V was pared by 5 bases and J by 5 bases, with 15 bases between. DNA of the CDR3: TGTGCCAGCAGTGTAATGGAGTCGGCGAATGAAAAACTGTTTTTT. Its protein is CASSVMESANEKLFF.

CDR3 sequence (DNA): TGCGCCAGCAGCTCAGGACGGTTTCGGAACACTGAAGCTTTCTTT. Its protein is CASSSGRFRNTEAFF. The chain has TRBV5-1 and TRBJ1-1, with D unclear. The CDR3 loop spans 15 amino acids. Germline V gives CDR1 SGHRS, CDR2 YFSETQ. V lost 3 bases and J lost 1, with 13 bases in between.

There are many counts of this clonotype. The rearrangement uses TRBV6-5 and TRBJ2-7; D gene ambiguous. The V gene's germline CDR1 is MNHEY and CDR2 SVGAGI. V gave up 2 bases and J gave up 5 bases, with 7 bases separating them. The CDR3 loop spans 12 amino acids. This chain's CDR3 is CASSYPANEQYF. Written as DNA, the CDR3 is TGTGCCAGCAGTTACCCCGCTAACGAGCAGTACTTC.

This clonotype has ten or more counts. The J gene is TRBJ1-1, the V gene TRBV28; D is unresolved. The germline V gene encodes CDR1 MDHEN and CDR2 SYDVKM. CDR3 size: 14 residues. V lost 3 bases and J 6 bases, leaving 14 bases between the germline ends. CDR3 DNA sequence: TGTGCCAGCAGTTTCCCGGAGGTTGTGTCTGAAGCTTTCTTT. Amino acid sequence: CASSFPEVVSEAFF.

The CDR3 nucleotides read TGTGCCAGCAACTTGGCAGAAACCTACGAGCAGTACTTC. Translating gives CASNLAETYEQYF. The V call is TRBV12-3 or TRBV12-4, the J call TRBJ2-7, with D unclear. CDR3 size: 13 residues. V gave up 7 bases and J gave up 2 bases, with 12 bases separating them.

This clonotype was detected a few times. The chain joins TRBV10-3 to TRBJ1-4; D unresolved. V gave up 8 bases and J gave up 7 bases, with 17 bases separating them. CDR3 length equals 14 residues. Germline lookup yields CDR1 ENHRY and CDR2 SYGVKD. CDR3 coding DNA: TGTGCCATCGGCGAGGAGCTAGAATTTGAAAAACTGTTTTTT. It codes for CAIGEELEFEKLFF.

This clonotype was recorded a few times. This chain uses TRBV15 with TRBJ2-1; 10 nucleotides agree with TRBD2. This CDR3 is built from 15 residues. Germline lookup yields CDR1 LNHNV and CDR2 YYDKDF (reference sequence). V was clipped by 3 bases and J by 8 bases; unmatched bases: 7. This CDR3 is CATSSQREGFYEQFF. CDR3 nucleotide sequence: TGTGCCACCAGCAGTCAGCGGGAGGGCTTCTATGAGCAGTTCTTC.